Listed here are 24 T cell receptor beta chains from one sample, sequenced in a study of blood T cell repertoires in COVID-19. The assay was immunoSEQ multiplex PCR, and TCRdb's table has in-frame clones only and misses some. The sample includes roughly 120,000 clones, approximately 80% of them seen just once. The sample taken for sequencing was peripheral blood. These TCRs come from a woman older than 75 with acute or convalescent COVID-19.

This clone was picked up one time. V usage is TRBV5-6 and J usage is TRBJ2-2; no clear D gene. Trimming left V 2 bases short and J 1 base short, with 3 bases between. Looked up from germline, CDR1 is SGHDT and CDR2 is YYEEEE. The length of the CDR3 is 13 residues. The CDR3: CASSFGNTGELFF. CDR3 nucleotide sequence: TGTGCCAGCAGCTTCGGGAACACCGGGGAGCTGTTTTTT.

This rearrangement joins TRBV27 to TRBJ2-2; D might be TRBD2 (6 bases). The germline V gene has CDR1 MNHEY and CDR2 SMNVEV (reference sequence). The CDR3 spans 15 residues. Trimming took 3 bases from V and 8 from J, leaving 16 bases between them. The CDR3 nucleotides are TGTGCCAGCAGTTTTGGAGGGAGAGTAACTGGGGAGCTGTTTTTT. This encodes CASSFGGRVTGELFF.

V and J are TRBV6-1 and TRBJ1-4, with a tentative D call TRBD1 (6 bases). The germline CDR1 and CDR2 sequences are MNHNS and SASEGT. The CDR3 loop spans 14 amino acids. V lost 1 base to trimming and J lost 3 bases, with 6 bases between them. The CDR3 bases are TGTGCCAGCAGTGAAGGGACAGCTAATGAAAAACTGTTTTTT. Translation: CASSEGTANEKLFF.

The chain is built from TRBV7-3 and TRBJ1-1, with 7 positions matching TRBD1. Germline V gene data show CDR1 as SGHTA and CDR2 as FQGTGA. CDR3 length equals 14 residues. V shed 5 bases, J shed 2 bases, and the junction held 5 bases outside the gene matches. The CDR3 loop is CASSPTGPNTEAFF. The CDR3, as DNA: TGTGCCAGCAGCCCGACAGGGCCCAACACTGAAGCTTTCTTT.

CDR3 in amino acids: CASSQEDRGGYEQYF. The CDR3 region has the DNA TGTGCCAGCAGCCAAGAGGACAGGGGCGGCTACGAGCAGTACTTC. The chain uses TRBV3-1 (or the pseudogene TRBV3-2) and TRBJ2-7; 9 bases line up with TRBD1. V shed 0 bases, J shed 3 bases, and the junction held 3 bases outside the gene matches. CDR3 length: 15 amino acids. CDR1 and CDR2 (germline): LGHDT, YNNKEL (reference sequence).

The chain joins TRBV19 to TRBJ1-4; TRBD1 might be the D (5 bases). The CDR3 is 16 amino acids. V was pared by 8 bases and J by 8 bases, with 24 bases between. The germline gives CDR1 LNHDA, CDR2 SQIVND (reference sequence). CDR3 DNA sequence: TGTGCCAGTTCCCCCACCGGGACTCCAATGAAGGAAAAACTGTTTTTT. Protein sequence: CASSPTGTPMKEKLFF.

CDR3 sequence (DNA): TGTGCCGTTTGGGGGACAGGAAACGCGAACACTGAAGCTTTCTTT. Protein sequence: CAVWGTGNANTEAFF. The V gene is TRBV6-5, the J gene TRBJ1-1, with 8 bases matching TRBD1. This CDR3 is 15 amino acids long. V lost 11 bases, J lost 1 base, and 12 bases stayed unmatched. CDR1 is MNHEY and CDR2 is SVGAGI in the germline V gene.

The chain couples TRBV18 to TRBJ1-5; D unresolved. Trimming left V 5 bases short and J 8 bases short, with 16 bases between. Germline V CDR1 and CDR2: KGHSH, LQKENI. The CDR3 covers 14 residues. CDR3 in DNA: TGTGCCAGCTCAGGCACGAGACAAGCGGAGCCCCAGCATTTT. Its translation: CASSGTRQAEPQHF.

The chain employs TRBV6-5 and TRBJ2-2; TRBD2 might be the D (5 bases). V lost 4 bases to trimming and J lost 5 bases, with 8 bases between them. This CDR3 contains 13 residues. Germline values: CDR1 MNHEY, CDR2 SVGAGI. The CDR3 nucleotides read TGTGCCAGCAGTTTATCGGGAACCGGGGAGCTGTTTTTT. It encodes CASSLSGTGELFF.

The chain has TRBV7-3 and TRBJ1-1; possibly TRBD1 for D (5 bases). This CDR3 region has 14 residues. V was shortened by 1 base and J by 5 bases, with 11 bases between the two germline ends. Germline values: CDR1 SGHTA, CDR2 FQGTGA. The CDR3, as DNA: TGTGCCAGCAGCTTAAAGCCGGGGGTGACTGAAGCTTTCTTT. Amino acids: CASSLKPGVTEAFF.

The chain joins TRBV11-2 to TRBJ1-1; 7 bases match TRBD1. The CDR3 covers 14 residues. The junction had 4 bases not matched to a gene; V was cut back by 4 bases and J by 2 bases. Germline V lookup: CDR1 SGHAT, CDR2 FQNNGV. CDR3 in DNA: TGTGCCAGCAGCTCCAACAGGGGAAACACTGAAGCTTTCTTT. It translates to CASSSNRGNTEAFF. Full variable domain (outside the CDR3, taken from reference TRBV11-2 and TRBJ1-1): EAGVAQSPRYKIIEKRQSVAFWCNPISGHATLYWYQQILGQGPKLLIQFQNNGVVDDSQLPKDRFSAERLKGVDSTLKIQPAKLEDSAVYLCASSSNRGNTEAFFGQGTRLTVV.

The chain is built from TRBV7-3 and TRBJ1-2, with D tentatively TRBD1 (6 bases). Trimming removed 1 base at V and 4 bases at J, with 13 bases between. Germline CDR1 reads SGHTA; CDR2 reads FQGTGA. The CDR3 length is 15 residues. This CDR3 is CASSLNVGAPYGYTF. CDR3 coding DNA: TGTGCCAGCAGCTTAAACGTGGGGGCCCCCTATGGCTACACCTTC. Full variable domain (remainder filled in from reference TRBV7-3 and TRBJ1-2): GAGVSQTPSNKVTEKGKYVELRCDPISGHTALYWYRQSLGQGPEFLIYFQGTGAADDSGLPNDRFFAVRPEGSVSTLKIQRTERGDSAVYLCASSLNVGAPYGYTFGSGTRLTVV.

The chain links TRBV24-1 to TRBJ1-6; D uncertain. The CDR3 totals 14 residues. V lost 9 bases and J 8 bases, leaving 16 bases between the germline ends. Germline V gene data show CDR1 as KGHDR and CDR2 as SFDVKD. In DNA, the CDR3 is TGTGCCACCTCTCTCGGTCCGCGGGATTCACCCCTCCACTTT. Translated, it gives CATSLGPRDSPLHF.

V usage is TRBV2 and J usage is TRBJ2-4; 7 nucleotides match TRBD1. Germline V gives CDR1 SNHLY, CDR2 FYNNEI. With 3 bases clipped from V and 13 bases from J, the junction kept 9 bases outside the gene matches. The CDR3 sequence is 13 residues long. The CDR3 loop reads CASSDVGRGQQYF. The CDR3 bases are TGTGCCAGCAGTGACGTAGGTAGGGGACAGCAGTACTTC.

This clone was seen at least ten times. The chain employs TRBV19 and TRBJ2-1; TRBD1 matches at 8 bases. From germline, CDR1 is LNHDA and CDR2 SQIVND (reference sequence). The CDR3 has 15 residues. Trimming removed 1 base from V and 3 bases from J; junction bases left unmatched: 2. The CDR3 loop is CASSIGQGYYNEQFF. CDR3 in DNA: TGTGCCAGTAGTATAGGACAGGGGTACTACAATGAGCAGTTCTTC.

The rearrangement joins TRBV28 to TRBJ2-1; D gene uncertain. The CDR3 is 12 residues long. The V gene's germline CDR1 is MDHEN and CDR2 SYDVKM. The ends were cut back, 4 bases at V and 4 bases at J, with 5 bases in the middle. The CDR3 region has the DNA TGTGCCAGCAGTTCACTTTACAATGAGCAGTTCTTC. Translated: CASSSLYNEQFF.

The V and J genes are TRBV24-1 and TRBJ1-2; D remains ambiguous. V was pared by 3 bases and J by 5 bases, with 9 bases between. The CDR3 spans 13 residues. Germline V CDR1 and CDR2: KGHDR, SFDVKD. CDR3 region: CATSDAPGYGYTF. CDR3 sequence (DNA): TGTGCCACCAGTGATGCCCCGGGGTATGGCTACACCTTC.

In DNA, the CDR3 is TGTGCCAGCAGGCCCAGGGGTGGTGAAGCTTTCTTT. Protein: CASRPRGGEAFF. This chain links TRBV2 with TRBJ1-1; the D gene is possibly TRBD1 (6 bases). Trimming cost V 6 bases and J 7 bases, with 12 bases left between them. Germline V gene lookup returns CDR1 SNHLY and CDR2 FYNNEI. This CDR3 is built from 12 residues.

This chain joins TRBV7-2 and TRBJ1-1; TRBD1 is a possible D gene (6 bases). The CDR3 runs to 15 residues. V shed 2 bases and J shed 3 bases, with 13 bases lying between them. The V gene's germline CDR1 is SGHTA and CDR2 FQGNSA. CDR3 in DNA: TGTGCCAGCAGCTTAACAGGGAAGTTGGACACTGAAGCTTTCTTT. Translated: CASSLTGKLDTEAFF.

This clone was recorded only once. The gene calls are TRBV5-4 and TRBJ2-3; TRBD2 matches 7 bases. Germline CDR1 and CDR2: SGHNT and YYREEE (reference sequence). The V and J ends lost 4 bases and 2 bases, in that order; junction bases with no gene match: 7. CDR3 length equals 15 residues. This chain's CDR3 is CASSRPRGDTDTQYF. The CDR3 bases are TGTGCCAGCAGCCGCCCCCGGGGGGACACAGATACGCAGTATTTT.

The table lists this clone with a count of one. V gene TRBV11-2 combines with J gene TRBJ2-3, with TRBD2 matching over 8 bases. The length of the CDR3 is 16 residues. Trimming at V came to 6 bases and at J to 4 bases, leaving 12 bases not matched to a gene. The germline gives CDR1 SGHAT, CDR2 FQNNGV. Written as DNA, the CDR3 is TGTGCCAGCAGACAAAGTTTCGGGGGGGAGGCAGATACGCAGTATTTT. Its translation: CASRQSFGGEADTQYF. The variable domain in full, with the rest retrieved from reference TRBV11-2 and TRBJ2-3, is EAGVAQSPRYKIIEKRQSVAFWCNPISGHATLYWYQQILGQGPKLLIQFQNNGVVDDSQLPKDRFSAERLKGVDSTLKIQPAKLEDSAVYLCASRQSFGGEADTQYFGPGTRLTVL.

The J gene is TRBJ2-2, the V gene TRBV6-6; D remains ambiguous. The CDR3 runs 13 residues. V lost 5 bases to trimming and J lost 7 bases, with 11 bases between them. Germline V gene lookup returns CDR1 MNHNY and CDR2 SVGAGI (reference sequence). The CDR3: CASSTTSIGELFF. CDR3 DNA: TGTGCCAGCAGTACGACATCAATCGGGGAGCTGTTTTTT.

The chain carries TRBV28 and TRBJ2-7; 11 bases map to TRBD2. Losses at the gene ends were 5 bases for V and 7 bases for J; bases not matched to a gene: 16. Germline CDR1 is MDHEN and CDR2 is SYDVKM. CDR3 size: 17 residues. CDR3 coding DNA: TGTGCCAGCAGTACCCGGATTCTAGCGGGAGGCTGGGAGGAGCAGTACTTC. The encoded protein is CASSTRILAGGWEEQYF.

CDR3 nucleotides: TGTGCCAGCAGAAGGGCCGGGAGCACCGGGGAGCTGTTTTTT. Translation gives CASRRAGSTGELFF. This rearrangement joins TRBV28 to TRBJ2-2, with a weak D call TRBD2 (6 bases). CDR1 and CDR2 (germline): MDHEN, SYDVKM. This CDR3 has 14 residues. Deletions cut 6 bases from V and 4 bases from J, with 12 bases between.